The clone carrying this T cell receptor beta chain was seen at least ten times. Tregs were sorted as CD4+CD25+CD127-/low cells. MiXCR, applied by TCRdb to the 5' RACE reads, yields one record per CDR3 protein. The table lists more than 7,500 distinct CDR3 sequences, around 15% of them singletons, with roughly 3.3% in the top ten. The length of the CDR3 is 16 residues. V dropped 2 bases and J dropped 1; count of bases not matched to a gene: 4. The TCR was taken from a female donor with breast cancer. The rearrangement joins TRBV12-3 or TRBV12-4 to TRBJ2-1, with 8 bases aligning to TRBD2. Sequencing was done on a sample of Tregs sorted from blood. CDR3 sequence reads: CASSLWSSGSYNEQFF. In DNA, the CDR3 is TGTGCCAGCAGTTTATGGTCTAGCGGGTCCTACAATGAGCAGTTCTTC.